This T cell receptor (beta chain) was sequenced for a study of Ad26.COV2.S vaccination and SARS-CoV-2 variants. Study-level information: As a participant in COV1001, the donor was in the Ad26.COV2.S trial arm. Once or twice, 56 days apart, Ad26.COV2.S was delivered intramuscularly.

Measured with immunoSEQ multiplex PCR; TCRdb has only the in-frame clones, and not every one. The sample shows over 350,000 clones, about 85% of them seen only once. Findings and caveats of the study: Breadth measured for non-spike TCRs was similar across vaccine and placebo recipients.

As for treatment: approximately 18 received Ad26.COV2.S at low or high dose, single or two shots; 5 received placebo; per-sample allocation not given. Samples came from day 63 after the first vaccine or placebo injection. In its sample, this clone was seen once. The target antigen is unknown. The CDR3 extends over 14 amino acids. J gave up 7 bases and V 4 bases, and 7 bases lay outside the gene matches. CDR1 SGHRS and CDR2 YFSETQ come from the germline V gene. The source is a person between 18 and 60 years old who received the Ad26.COV2.S COVID-19 vaccine or a placebo. V and J are TRBV5-1 and TRBJ2-7, with TRBD1 matching 11 bases. The sequenced sample was peripheral blood, obtained in a trial of Ad26.COV2.S vaccine versus placebo. The CDR3 loop reads CASSTGTGGWEQYF. Written as DNA, the CDR3 is TGCGCCAGCAGCACCGGGACAGGGGGGTGGGAGCAGTACTTC.